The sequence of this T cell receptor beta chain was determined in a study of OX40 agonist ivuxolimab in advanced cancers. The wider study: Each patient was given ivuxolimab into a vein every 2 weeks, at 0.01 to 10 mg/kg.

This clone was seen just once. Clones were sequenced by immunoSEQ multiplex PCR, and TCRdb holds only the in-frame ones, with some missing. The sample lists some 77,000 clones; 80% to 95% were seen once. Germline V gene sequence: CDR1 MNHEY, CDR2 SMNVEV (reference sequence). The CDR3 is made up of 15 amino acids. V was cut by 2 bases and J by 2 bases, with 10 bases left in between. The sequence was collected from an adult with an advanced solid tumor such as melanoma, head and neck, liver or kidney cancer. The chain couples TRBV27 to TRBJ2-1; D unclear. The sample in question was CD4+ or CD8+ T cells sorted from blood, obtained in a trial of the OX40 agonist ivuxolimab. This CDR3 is CASSLSTKPYNEQFF. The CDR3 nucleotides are TGTGCCAGCAGTTTAAGCACTAAACCCTACAATGAGCAGTTCTTC.